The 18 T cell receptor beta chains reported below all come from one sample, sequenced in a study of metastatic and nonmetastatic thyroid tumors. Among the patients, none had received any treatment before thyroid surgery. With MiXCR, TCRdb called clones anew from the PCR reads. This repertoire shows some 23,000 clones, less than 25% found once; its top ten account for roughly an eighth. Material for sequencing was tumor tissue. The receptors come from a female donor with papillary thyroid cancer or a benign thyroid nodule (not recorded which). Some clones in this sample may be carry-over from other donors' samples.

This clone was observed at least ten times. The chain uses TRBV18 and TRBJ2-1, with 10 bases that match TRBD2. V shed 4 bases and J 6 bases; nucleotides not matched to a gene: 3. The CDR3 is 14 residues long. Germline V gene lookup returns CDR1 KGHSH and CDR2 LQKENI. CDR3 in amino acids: CASSQLAGINEQFF. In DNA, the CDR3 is TGTGCCAGCTCACAACTAGCGGGAATCAATGAGCAGTTCTTC. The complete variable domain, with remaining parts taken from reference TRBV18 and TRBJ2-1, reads NAGVMQNPRHLVRRRGQEARLRCSPMKGHSHVYWYRQLPEEGLKFMVYLQKENIIDESGMPKERFSAEFPKEGPSILRIQQVVRGDSAAYFCASSQLAGINEQFFGPGTRLTVL.

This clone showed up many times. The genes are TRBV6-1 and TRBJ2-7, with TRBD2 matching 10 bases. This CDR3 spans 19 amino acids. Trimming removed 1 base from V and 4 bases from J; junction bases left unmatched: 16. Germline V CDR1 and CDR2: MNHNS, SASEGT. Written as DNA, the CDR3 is TGTGCCAGCAGTGAAGAAGCGGCGGTGGTAGCGGGGGGAGGTTACGAGCAGTACTTC. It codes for CASSEEAAVVAGGGYEQYF.

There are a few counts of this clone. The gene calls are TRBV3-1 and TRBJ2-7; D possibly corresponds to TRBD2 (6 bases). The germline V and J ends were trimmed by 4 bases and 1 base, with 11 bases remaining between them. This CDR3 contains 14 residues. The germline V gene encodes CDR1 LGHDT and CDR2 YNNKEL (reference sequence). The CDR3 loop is CASSPTSSSYEQYF. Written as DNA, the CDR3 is TGTGCCAGCAGCCCAACTAGCTCTTCCTACGAGCAGTACTTC.

The CDR3 DNA sequence: TGTGCCAGCCACCCAGACAGGGCCCCCTATAGCACAGATACGCAGTATTTT. It encodes CASHPDRAPYSTDTQYF. The chain recombines TRBV28 with TRBJ2-3, with 7 bases matching TRBD1. This CDR3 contains 17 residues. Per germline, CDR1 MDHEN and CDR2 SYDVKM. With V trimmed by 8 bases and J by 0 bases, 14 bases remained unmatched.

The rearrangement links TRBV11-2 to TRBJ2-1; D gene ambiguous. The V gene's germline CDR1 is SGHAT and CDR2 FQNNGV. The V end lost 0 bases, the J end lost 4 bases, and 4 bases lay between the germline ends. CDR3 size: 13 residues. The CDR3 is CASSLEGYNEQFF. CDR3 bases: TGTGCCAGCAGCTTAGAGGGATACAATGAGCAGTTCTTC. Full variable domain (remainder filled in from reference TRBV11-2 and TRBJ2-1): EAGVAQSPRYKIIEKRQSVAFWCNPISGHATLYWYQQILGQGPKLLIQFQNNGVVDDSQLPKDRFSAERLKGVDSTLKIQPAKLEDSAVYLCASSLEGYNEQFFGPGTRLTVL.

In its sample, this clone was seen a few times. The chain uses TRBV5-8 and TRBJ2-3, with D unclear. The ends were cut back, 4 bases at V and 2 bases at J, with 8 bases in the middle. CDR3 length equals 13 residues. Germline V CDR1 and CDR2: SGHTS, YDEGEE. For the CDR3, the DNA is TGTGCCAGCAGCAATACTACCACAGATACGCAGTATTTT. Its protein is CASSNTTTDTQYF.

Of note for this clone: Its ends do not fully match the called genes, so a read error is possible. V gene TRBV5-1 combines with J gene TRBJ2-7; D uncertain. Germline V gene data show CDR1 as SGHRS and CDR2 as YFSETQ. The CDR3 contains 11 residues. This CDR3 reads CASNLAYEQYF. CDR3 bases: TGCGCCAGCAACTTGGCGTATGAGCAATACTTC.

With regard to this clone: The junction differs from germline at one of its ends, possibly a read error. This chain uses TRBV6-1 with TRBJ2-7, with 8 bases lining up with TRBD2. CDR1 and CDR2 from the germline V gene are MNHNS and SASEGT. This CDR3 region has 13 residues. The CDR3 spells CASSAGGTYDQYF. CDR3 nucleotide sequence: TGTGCCAGCAGTGCGGGAGGGACCTACGATCAGTACTTC.

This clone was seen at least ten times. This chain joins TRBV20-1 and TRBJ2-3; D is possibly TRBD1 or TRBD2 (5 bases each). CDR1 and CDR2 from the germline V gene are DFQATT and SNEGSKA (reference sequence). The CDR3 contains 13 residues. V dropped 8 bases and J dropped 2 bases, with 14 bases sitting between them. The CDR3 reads CSLSTGLTDTQYF. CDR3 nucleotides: TGCAGTCTCTCTACGGGGCTCACAGATACGCAGTATTTT.

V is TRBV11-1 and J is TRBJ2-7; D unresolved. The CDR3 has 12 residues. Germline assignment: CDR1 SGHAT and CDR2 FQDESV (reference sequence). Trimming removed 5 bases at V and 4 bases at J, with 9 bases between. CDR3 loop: CASSPTAYEQYF. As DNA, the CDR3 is TGTGCCAGCAGCCCAACGGCGTACGAGCAGTACTTC.

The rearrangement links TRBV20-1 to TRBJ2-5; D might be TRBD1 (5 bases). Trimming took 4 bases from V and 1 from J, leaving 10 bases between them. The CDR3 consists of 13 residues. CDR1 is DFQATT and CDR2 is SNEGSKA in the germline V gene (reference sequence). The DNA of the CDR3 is TGCAGTGCTATCGGACATCTCCAAGAGACCCAGTACTTC. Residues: CSAIGHLQETQYF.

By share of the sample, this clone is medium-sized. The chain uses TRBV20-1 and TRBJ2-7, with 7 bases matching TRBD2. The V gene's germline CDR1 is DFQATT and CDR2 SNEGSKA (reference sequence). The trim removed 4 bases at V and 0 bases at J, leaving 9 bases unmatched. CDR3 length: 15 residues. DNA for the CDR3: TGCAGTGCTATTTCCTCGGGAGGAAACTCCTACGAGCAGTACTTC. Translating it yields CSAISSGGNSYEQYF.

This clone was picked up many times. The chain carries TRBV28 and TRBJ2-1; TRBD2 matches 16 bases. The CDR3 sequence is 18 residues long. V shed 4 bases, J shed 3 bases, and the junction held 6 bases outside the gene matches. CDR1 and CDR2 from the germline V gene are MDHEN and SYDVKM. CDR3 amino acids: CASSYRGLAGGLYNEQFF. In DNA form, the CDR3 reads TGTGCCAGCAGTTACAGGGGACTAGCGGGAGGGCTCTACAATGAGCAGTTCTTC. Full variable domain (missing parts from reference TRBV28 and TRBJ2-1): DVKVTQSSRYLVKRTGEKVFLECVQDMDHENMFWYRQDPGLGLRLIYFSYDVKMKEKGDIPEGYSVSREKKERFSLILESASTNQTSMYLCASSYRGLAGGLYNEQFFGPGTRLTVL.

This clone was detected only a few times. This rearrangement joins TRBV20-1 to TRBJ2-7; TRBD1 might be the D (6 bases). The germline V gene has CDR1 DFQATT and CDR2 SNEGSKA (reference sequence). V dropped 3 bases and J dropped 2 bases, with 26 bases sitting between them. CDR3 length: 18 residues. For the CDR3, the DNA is TGCAGTGCTAGCCCGGCGGTTGGGGGCTCCACCCGTCCCTACGAGCAGTACTTC. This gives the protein CSASPAVGGSTRPYEQYF.

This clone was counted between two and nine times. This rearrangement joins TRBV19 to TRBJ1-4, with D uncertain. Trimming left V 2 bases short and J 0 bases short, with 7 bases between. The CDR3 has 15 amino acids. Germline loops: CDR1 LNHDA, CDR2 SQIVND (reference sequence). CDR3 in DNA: TGTGCCAGTAGTATACTCGGAGCAACTAATGAAAAACTGTTTTTT. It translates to CASSILGATNEKLFF. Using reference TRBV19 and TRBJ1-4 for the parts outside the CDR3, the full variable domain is DGGITQSPKYLFRKEGQNVTLSCEQNLNHDAMYWYRQDPGQGLRLIYYSQIVNDFQKGDIAEGYSVSREKKESFPLTVTSAQKNPTAFYLCASSILGATNEKLFFGSGTQLSVL.

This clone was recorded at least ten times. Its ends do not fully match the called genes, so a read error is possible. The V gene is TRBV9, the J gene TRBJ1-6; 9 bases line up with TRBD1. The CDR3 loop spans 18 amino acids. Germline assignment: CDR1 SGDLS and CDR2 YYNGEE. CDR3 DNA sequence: TGTGCCAGCAGCGTAGCCCCCCCTTACAGGGGGCATAATTTACCCCTCCACTTT. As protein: CASSVAPPYRGHNLPLHF.

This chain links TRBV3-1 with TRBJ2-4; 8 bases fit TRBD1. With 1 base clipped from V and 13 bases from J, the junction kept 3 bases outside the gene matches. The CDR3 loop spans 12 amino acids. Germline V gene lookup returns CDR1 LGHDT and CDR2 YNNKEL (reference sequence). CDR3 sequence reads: CASSQGTGYQYF. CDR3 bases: TGTGCCAGCAGCCAAGGGACAGGGTACCAGTACTTC.

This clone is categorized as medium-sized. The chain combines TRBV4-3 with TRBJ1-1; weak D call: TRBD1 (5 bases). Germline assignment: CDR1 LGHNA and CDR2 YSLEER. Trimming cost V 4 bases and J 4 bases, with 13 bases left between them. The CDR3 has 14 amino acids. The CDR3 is CASSRDAGLTEAFF. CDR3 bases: TGCGCCAGCAGCCGTGACGCGGGGCTCACTGAAGCTTTCTTT.